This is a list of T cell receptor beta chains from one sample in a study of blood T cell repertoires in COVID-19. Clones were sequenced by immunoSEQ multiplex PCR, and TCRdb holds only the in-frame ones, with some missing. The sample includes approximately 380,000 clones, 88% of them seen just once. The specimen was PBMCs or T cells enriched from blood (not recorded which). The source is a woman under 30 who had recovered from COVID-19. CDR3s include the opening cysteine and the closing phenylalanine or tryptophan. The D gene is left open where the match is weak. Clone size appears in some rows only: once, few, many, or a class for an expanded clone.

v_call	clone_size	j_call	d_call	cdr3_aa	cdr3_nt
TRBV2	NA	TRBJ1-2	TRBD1	CASIRGRDNYGYTF	TGTGCCAGCATAAGGGGGCGAGATAACTATGGCTACACCTTC
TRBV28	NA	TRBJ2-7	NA	CASSLTPSWYF	TGTGCCAGCAGTTTGACGCCTAGCTGGTACTTC
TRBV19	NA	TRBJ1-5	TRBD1	CASIWTGDSNQPQHF	TGTGCCAGTATCTGGACAGGTGATAGCAATCAGCCCCAGCATTTT
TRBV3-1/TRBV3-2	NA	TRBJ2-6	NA	CASSQGLLGGHGANVLTF	TGTGCCAGCAGCCAGGGATTGCTGGGGGGGCACGGGGCCAACGTCCTGACTTTC
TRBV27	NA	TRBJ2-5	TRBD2	CATRGSGGAGTQYF	TGTGCCACCCGGGGTAGCGGGGGGGCTGGGACCCAGTACTTC
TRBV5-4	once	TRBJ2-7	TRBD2	CASSSTSGGAYEQYF	TGTGCCAGCAGCTCGACTAGCGGGGGGGCATACGAGCAGTACTTC
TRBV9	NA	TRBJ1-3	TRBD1	CASSVSQGAYSGNTIYF	TGTGCCAGCAGCGTGTCACAGGGGGCCTACTCTGGAAACACCATATATTTT
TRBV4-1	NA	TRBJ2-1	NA	CASSQDPRPGSYNEQFF	TGCGCCAGCAGCCAAGATCCGAGGCCCGGCTCCTACAATGAGCAGTTCTTC
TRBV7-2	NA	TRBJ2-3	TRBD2	CASSLGRGGSADTQYF	TGTGCCAGCAGCTTAGGGCGCGGGGGGAGCGCAGATACGCAGTATTTT
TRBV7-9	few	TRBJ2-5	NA	CASSPRRGWGETQYF	TGTGCCAGCAGCCCCCGTCGGGGGTGGGGAGAGACCCAGTACTTC
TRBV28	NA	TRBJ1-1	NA	CASSFDMNTEAFF	TGTGCCAGCAGTTTTGACATGAACACTGAAGCTTTCTTT
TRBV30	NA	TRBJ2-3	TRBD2	CAWRLAGGPDTQYF	TGTGCCTGGAGGCTAGCGGGGGGTCCAGATACGCAGTATTTT
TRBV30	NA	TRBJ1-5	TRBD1	CAWSAGTANNQPQHF	TGTGCCTGGAGCGCCGGGACAGCTAACAATCAGCCCCAGCATTTT
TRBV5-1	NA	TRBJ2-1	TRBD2	CASSLWDYPREQFF	TGCGCCAGCAGCCTCTGGGACTACCCACGGGAGCAGTTCTTC
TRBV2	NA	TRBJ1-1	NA	CAVRSPTAMNTEAFF	TGTGCGGTGCGGTCCCCGACTGCCATGAACACTGAAGCTTTCTTT
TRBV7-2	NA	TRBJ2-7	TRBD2	CASSLSGVEQYF	TGTGCCAGCAGCTTAAGCGGGGTCGAGCAGTACTTC
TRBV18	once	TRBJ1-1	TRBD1	CASSPGQGGGARNTEAFF	TGTGCCAGCTCACCCGGACAGGGCGGGGGAGCAAGGAACACTGAAGCTTTCTTT
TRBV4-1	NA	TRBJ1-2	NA	CASSQGWHGANYGYTF	TGCGCCAGCAGCCAAGGGTGGCACGGAGCTAACTATGGCTACACCTTC
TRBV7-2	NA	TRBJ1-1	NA	CASSLAWQGTEAFF	TGTGCCAGCAGCTTAGCGTGGCAGGGGACTGAAGCTTTCTTT
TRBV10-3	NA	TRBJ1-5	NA	CAISESGGNQPQHF	TGTGCCATCAGTGAGTCCGGTGGCAATCAGCCCCAGCATTTT
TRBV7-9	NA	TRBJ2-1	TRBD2	CASSLSSGAYNEQFF	TGTGCCAGCAGCTTATCCAGCGGGGCCTACAATGAGCAGTTCTTC
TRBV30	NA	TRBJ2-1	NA	CAWIGVEFYNEQFF	TGTGCCTGGATTGGTGTGGAGTTTTACAATGAGCAGTTCTTC
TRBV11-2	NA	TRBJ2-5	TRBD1	CASSLGQTQETQYF	TGTGCCAGCAGCTTGGGACAGACCCAAGAGACCCAGTACTTC
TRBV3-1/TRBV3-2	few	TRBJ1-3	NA	CASSPLASGNTIYF	TGTGCCAGCAGCCCCCTAGCCTCTGGAAACACCATATATTTT
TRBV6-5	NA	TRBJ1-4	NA	CASSYLRATNEKLFF	TGTGCCAGCAGTTACCTACGGGCAACTAATGAAAAACTGTTTTTT
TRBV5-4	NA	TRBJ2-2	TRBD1	CAIPVGQGAAGELFF	TGTGCCATCCCCGTTGGACAGGGGGCCGCCGGGGAGCTGTTTTTT
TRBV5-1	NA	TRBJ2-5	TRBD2	CASSQGLAGGPGGVQYF	TGCGCCAGCAGCCAGGGACTAGCGGGGGGCCCTGGAGGGGTCCAGTACTTC
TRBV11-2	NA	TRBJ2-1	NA	CASSVASEQFF	TGTGCCAGCAGCGTCGCCAGTGAGCAGTTCTTC
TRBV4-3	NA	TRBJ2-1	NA	CASSQGQGNAVSGEQFF	TGCGCCAGCAGCCAAGGCCAGGGTAATGCGGTTTCGGGTGAGCAGTTCTTC
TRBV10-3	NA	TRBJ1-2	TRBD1	CAISPQGQGYGYTF	TGTGCCATCAGCCCCCAGGGACAGGGATATGGCTACACCTTC
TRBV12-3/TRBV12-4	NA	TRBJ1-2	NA	CASSSSGAPGYTF	TGTGCCAGCAGCTCCTCAGGGGCCCCTGGCTACACCTTC
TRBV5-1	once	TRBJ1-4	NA	CASSLPGPNEKLFF	TGCGCCAGCAGCTTACCGGGTCCCAATGAAAAACTGTTTTTT
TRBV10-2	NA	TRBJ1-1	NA	CASSEQGVMNTEAFF	TGCGCCAGCAGCGAACAGGGAGTTATGAACACTGAAGCTTTCTTT
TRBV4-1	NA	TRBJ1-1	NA	CASSQVLGRNTEAFF	TGCGCCAGCAGCCAAGTACTAGGTAGGAACACTGAAGCTTTCTTT
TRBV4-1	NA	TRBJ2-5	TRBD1	CASSQVGQGFGETQYF	TGCGCCAGCAGCCAAGTGGGACAGGGGTTTGGAGAGACCCAGTACTTC
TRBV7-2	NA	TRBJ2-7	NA	CASSQTQGRLYEQYF	TGTGCCAGCAGCCAGACACAGGGCCGGCTTTACGAGCAGTACTTC
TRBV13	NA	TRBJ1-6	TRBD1	CASSFRQGDSPLHF	TGTGCCAGCAGCTTTCGACAGGGAGATTCACCCCTCCACTTT
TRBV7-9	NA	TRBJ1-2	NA	CASSESGANYGYTF	TGTGCCAGCAGCGAATCGGGAGCTAACTATGGCTACACCTTC
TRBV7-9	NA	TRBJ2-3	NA	CASSSEADTQYF	TGTGCCAGCAGCTCCGAGGCAGATACGCAGTATTTT
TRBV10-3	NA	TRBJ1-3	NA	CAISVTEGDTIYF	TGTGCCATCAGTGTGACGGAAGGGGACACCATATATTTT
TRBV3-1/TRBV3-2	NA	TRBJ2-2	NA	CASSQGVATRTNTGELFF	TGTGCCAGCAGCCAAGGCGTGGCCACTAGAACTAACACCGGGGAGCTGTTTTTT
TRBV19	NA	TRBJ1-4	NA	CASSSRGSEKLFF	TGTGCCAGTAGTAGTAGAGGAAGCGAAAAACTGTTTTTT
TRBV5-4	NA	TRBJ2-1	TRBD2	CASSPRRGGSNEQFF	TGTGCCAGCAGCCCCCGGCGGGGGGGTTCCAATGAGCAGTTCTTC
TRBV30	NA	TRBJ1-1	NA	CAWSYTGEAFF	TGTGCCTGGAGTTACACAGGGGAAGCTTTCTTT
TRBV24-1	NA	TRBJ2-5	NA	CATSEAGQQETQYF	TGTGCCACCAGTGAAGCTGGACAGCAAGAGACCCAGTACTTC
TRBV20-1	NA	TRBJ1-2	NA	CSAYQGYGYTF	TGCAGTGCGTACCAGGGCTATGGCTACACCTTC
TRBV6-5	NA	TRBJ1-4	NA	CASRRASTNEKLFF	TGTGCCAGCAGGAGGGCGTCAACTAATGAAAAACTGTTTTTT
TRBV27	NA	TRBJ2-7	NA	CASSSYRVSYEQYF	TGTGCCAGCAGTTCCTACAGGGTTAGCTACGAGCAGTACTTC
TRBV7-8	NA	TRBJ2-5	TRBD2	CASSLVGSGVRETQYF	TGTGCCAGCAGCTTAGTAGGTAGCGGGGTGAGAGAGACCCAGTACTTC
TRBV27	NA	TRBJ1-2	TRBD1	CALQGASYGYTF	TGTGCCCTTCAGGGGGCCAGCTATGGCTACACCTTC
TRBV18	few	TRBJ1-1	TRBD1	CASSPIGRGLPYTEAFF	TGTGCCAGCTCACCAATCGGCAGGGGGCTTCCCTACACTGAAGCTTTCTTT
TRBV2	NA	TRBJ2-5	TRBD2	CASRRRTSGEETQYF	TGTGCCAGCAGACGCCGGACTAGCGGGGAAGAGACCCAGTACTTC
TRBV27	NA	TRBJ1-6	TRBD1	CASSETGPNSPLHF	TGTGCCAGCAGTGAGACAGGGCCTAATTCACCCCTCCACTTT
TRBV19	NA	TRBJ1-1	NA	CASSIEPRGGGTEAFF	TGTGCCAGTAGTATAGAACCCCGGGGGGGCGGCACTGAAGCTTTCTTT
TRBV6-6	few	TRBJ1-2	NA	CASSYSEEGYTF	TGTGCCAGCAGTTACTCTGAGGAAGGCTACACCTTC
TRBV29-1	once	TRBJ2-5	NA	CSATGISETQYF	TGCAGCGCCACAGGGATAAGTGAGACCCAGTACTTC
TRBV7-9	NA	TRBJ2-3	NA	CASSLGHVTDTQYF	TGTGCCAGCAGCTTGGGGCACGTTACAGATACGCAGTATTTT
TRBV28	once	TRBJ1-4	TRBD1	CASSPRQGRNDEKLFF	TGTGCCAGCAGCCCCCGACAGGGGCGGAATGATGAAAAACTGTTTTTT
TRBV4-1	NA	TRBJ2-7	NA	CASSQVGGVYEQYF	TGCGCCAGCAGCCAAGTGGGCGGGGTATACGAGCAGTACTTC
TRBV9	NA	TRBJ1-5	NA	CASSVGGERHQPQHF	TGTGCCAGCAGCGTAGGAGGTGAGCGCCATCAGCCCCAGCATTTT